Here is one TCR beta chain with its context. Profiling relied on immunoSEQ multiplex PCR, and the TCRdb table lists in-frame clones only, not all of them. The data show about 200,000 clones, with roughly 80% seen just once and 6.5% to 9.5% held by the top ten. This CDR3 spans 13 amino acids. The ends lost 1 base at V and 6 bases at J; junction bases unmatched: 3. In germline, CDR1 is SGHDT, CDR2 YYEEEE. The source of the sample is a study of blood T cell repertoires in COVID-19. Individuals drawn from 24 US areas were about 18 to 100 years old. The chain employs TRBV5-6 and TRBJ1-1, with TRBD1 identical over 7 bases. The sequencing sample was made of PBMCs or T cells enriched from blood (not recorded which). This TCR was sampled from a man in his forties or fifties who had recovered from COVID-19. This CDR3 is CASSLMGQPEAFF. The CDR3 DNA is TGTGCCAGCAGCTTGATGGGACAGCCTGAAGCTTTCTTT.